The 18 T cell receptor beta chains reported below all come from one sample, sequenced in a study of human T cells and chemical hapten exposure. The time point was: patch test 3, about 24 weeks after DPC sensitization. Treatment given: therapeutic diphenylcyclopropenone sensitization with weekly scalp DPC. TCRdb called the RACE reads again in MiXCR, with one record for every CDR3 protein. Among over 70,000 distinct CDR3 sequences listed, about a tenth were seen once. This sample comprised whole blood, obtained in connection with sensitization to the hapten diphenylcyclopropenone (DPC). These receptors all stem from a woman in her 30s with alopecia areata. Some clones in this sample may be carry-over from other donors' samples.

This clonotype was detected many times. The CDR3 sequence: CASSLVTGATLQPQHF. The CDR3 region has the DNA TGTGCCAGCAGTCTCGTGACAGGGGCTACGCTTCAGCCCCAGCATTTT. The chain joins TRBV28 to TRBJ1-5; 8 nucleotides line up with TRBD1. The germline V gene encodes CDR1 MDHEN and CDR2 SYDVKM. The CDR3 runs 16 residues. The V gene end was trimmed by 5 bases and the J gene end by 6 bases; junction bases not matched to a gene: 12. Using reference TRBV28 and TRBJ1-5 for the parts outside the CDR3, the full variable domain is DVKVTQSSRYLVKRTGEKVFLECVQDMDHENMFWYRQDPGLGLRLIYFSYDVKMKEKGDIPEGYSVSREKKERFSLILESASTNQTSMYLCASSLVTGATLQPQHFGDGTRLSIL.

This clonotype was seen at least ten times. V usage is TRBV3-1 and J usage is TRBJ1-2, with 8 positions matching TRBD1. Trimming cost V 4 bases and J 7 bases; bases outside gene matches: 8. In germline, CDR1 is LGHDT, CDR2 YNNKEL (reference sequence). This CDR3 has 14 amino acids. The CDR3 bases are TGTGCCAGCAGCCTAACAAGGACAGGGTTTGGCTACACCTTC. As protein: CASSLTRTGFGYTF. The variable domain in full, with the rest retrieved from reference TRBV3-1 and TRBJ1-2, is DTAVSQTPKYLVTQMGNDKSIKCEQNLGHDTMYWYKQDSKKFLKIMFSYNNKELIINETVPNRFSPKSPDKAHLNLHINSLELGDSAVYFCASSLTRTGFGYTFGSGTRLTVV.

This clonotype was picked up many times. CDR3 amino acids: CSAVGLADQETQYF. CDR3 DNA: TGCAGTGCAGTGGGACTAGCGGACCAAGAGACCCAGTACTTC. J is TRBJ2-5 and V is TRBV20-1, with TRBD2 matching 11 bases. The CDR3 is made up of 14 amino acids. Germline values: CDR1 DFQATT, CDR2 SNEGSKA (reference sequence). V lost 6 bases to trimming and J lost 0 bases; unmatched junction nucleotides: 3.

This clonotype was recorded many times. This chain joins TRBV12-3 or TRBV12-4 and TRBJ1-1; 8 bases agree with TRBD1. The V segment lost 5 bases and the J segment 5 bases; nucleotides outside the gene matches: 1. This CDR3 region has 12 residues. Here the CDR3 reads CASSTGGTEAFF. Here the CDR3 DNA reads TGTGCCAGCAGTACAGGGGGAACTGAAGCTTTCTTT.

This clonotype has ten or more counts. The V call is TRBV24-1, the J call TRBJ2-4, with no clear D. This CDR3 comprises 15 residues. Germline-derived CDR1 and CDR2 are KGHDR and SFDVKD. Trimming removed 7 bases at V and 8 bases at J, with 20 bases between. The CDR3 spells CATSQPSGQTHIQYF. CDR3 bases: TGTGCCACCAGCCAGCCCTCGGGCCAGACGCACATTCAGTACTTC.

The chain links TRBV28 to TRBJ2-5; 7 nucleotides agree with TRBD1. CDR1 MDHEN and CDR2 SYDVKM come from the germline V gene. The CDR3 loop spans 15 amino acids. V lost 11 bases, J lost 4 bases, and 16 bases stayed unmatched. The CDR3 here is CAANKMGQTIETQYF. The CDR3 bases are TGTGCCGCTAACAAGATGGGACAGACCATAGAGACCCAGTACTTC. The variable domain in full, completed from reference TRBV28 and TRBJ2-5, reads DVKVTQSSRYLVKRTGEKVFLECVQDMDHENMFWYRQDPGLGLRLIYFSYDVKMKEKGDIPEGYSVSREKKERFSLILESASTNQTSMYLCAANKMGQTIETQYFGPGTRLLVL.

The rearrangement joins TRBV3-1 to TRBJ1-2; TRBD1 is a possible D gene (6 bases). V lost 3 bases and J lost 5, with 10 bases in between. CDR3 length equals 13 residues. From germline, CDR1 is LGHDT and CDR2 YNNKEL (reference sequence). CDR3 coding DNA: TGTGCCAGCAGCCACTCGACAGGTTATGGCTACACCTTC. This codes for CASSHSTGYGYTF.

The gene calls are TRBV27 and TRBJ1-1; no reliable D call. This CDR3 region has 14 residues. Per the germline V gene, CDR1 is MNHEY and CDR2 is SMNVEV (reference sequence). V was pared by 7 bases and J by 4 bases, with 16 bases between. The CDR3 DNA is TGTGCCAGCACCCCCCAAGTATGGTCCACTGAAGCTTTCTTT. Translation: CASTPQVWSTEAFF.

This clonotype came up a few times. The chain uses TRBV18 and TRBJ2-1; tentatively, D is TRBD1 (6 bases). From germline, CDR1 is KGHSH and CDR2 LQKENI. Trimming took 3 bases from V and 7 from J, leaving 16 bases between them. This CDR3 region has 15 residues. Here the CDR3 DNA reads TGTGCCAGCTCACCCCAAGCAGGGGCAAGGAATGAGCAGTTCTTC. It specifies CASSPQAGARNEQFF.

The V call is TRBV12-3 or TRBV12-4, the J call TRBJ2-5, with 8 bases lining up with TRBD2. V lost 7 bases to trimming and J lost 0 bases; unmatched junction nucleotides: 7. CDR3 length: 15 residues. The CDR3 DNA sequence: TGTGCCAGCACCCGGACTAGCTTAGACCAAGAGACCCAGTACTTC. Protein sequence: CASTRTSLDQETQYF.

Ten or more counts support this clonotype. J is TRBJ2-1 and V is TRBV6-5, with D possibly TRBD2 on 6 matching bases. V was clipped by 6 bases and J by 8 bases, with 14 bases between them. The CDR3 extends over 13 amino acids. Germline V CDR1 and CDR2: MNHEY, SVGAGI. The CDR3 bases are TGTGCCAGCAGATACGGGACTTTGGATGAGCAGTTCTTC. Translated, it gives CASRYGTLDEQFF.

The chain carries TRBV12-3 or TRBV12-4 and TRBJ1-2; D gene uncertain. CDR3 length equals 12 residues. Trimming stripped 6 bases from V and 3 bases from J, with 8 bases between. The CDR3 DNA is TGTGCCAGCAGGAAGGGAGACTATGGCTACACCTTC. It is translated as CASRKGDYGYTF.

This clonotype was counted between two and nine times. V is TRBV4-1 and J is TRBJ1-1; tentative D call: TRBD1 (5 bases). V was cut by 3 bases and J by 0 bases, with 8 bases left in between. Germline CDR1 reads MGHRA; CDR2 reads YSYEKL. The CDR3 has 14 amino acids. As DNA, the CDR3 is TGCGCCAGCAGCCAGCCAGGGATGAACACTGAAGCTTTCTTT. Amino acid sequence: CASSQPGMNTEAFF.

This clonotype was observed a few times. V gene TRBV28 combines with J gene TRBJ2-3, with TRBD1 matching 7 bases. V lost 5 bases to trimming and J lost 4 bases; unmatched junction nucleotides: 9. CDR1 MDHEN and CDR2 SYDVKM come from the germline V gene. The CDR3 extends over 15 amino acids. CDR3 nucleotide sequence: TGTGCCAGCAGTGCCCCACAGGGGTTGGCAGATACGCAGTATTTT. Its protein is CASSAPQGLADTQYF.

In this sample, this clonotype turned up a few times. The CDR3 loop is CASRRDSGANVLTF. For the CDR3, the DNA is TGTGCCAGCAGAAGGGATTCTGGGGCCAACGTCCTGACTTTC. The V gene is TRBV7-9, the J gene TRBJ2-6; D is undetermined. With 6 bases removed from V and 1 base from J, the gap between germline ends came to 7 bases. The germline V gene has CDR1 SEHNR and CDR2 FQNEAQ (reference sequence). This CDR3 has 14 residues.

This clonotype showed up just a few times. The chain combines TRBV30 with TRBJ2-3; 13 bases are a match to TRBD2. This CDR3 is built from 15 residues. V lost 4 bases to trimming and J lost 3 bases; unmatched junction nucleotides: 4. Germline loops: CDR1 GTSNPN, CDR2 SVGIG (reference sequence). CDR3: CAWKTGLAGTDTQYF. The CDR3 nucleotides read TGTGCCTGGAAGACGGGACTAGCGGGAACAGATACGCAGTATTTT.

This clonotype was seen many times. J is TRBJ1-1 and V is TRBV6-5; TRBD1 matches 7 bases. Germline V gene data show CDR1 as MNHEY and CDR2 as SVGAGI. V lost 6 bases to trimming and J lost 4 bases; unmatched junction nucleotides: 14. CDR3 length equals 16 residues. CDR3 DNA: TGTGCCAGCAGCCGAGGGGGAGGGGGCTGGGGCACTGAAGCTTTCTTT. As protein: CASSRGGGGWGTEAFF.

This clonotype showed up many times. The V call is TRBV7-6, the J call TRBJ2-5; no clear D. Germline CDR1 is SGHVS and CDR2 is FNYEAQ. V dropped 5 bases and J dropped 1 base, with 8 bases sitting between them. The CDR3 is 13 residues long. The CDR3 loop reads CASSGVSQETQYF. In DNA, the CDR3 is TGTGCCAGCAGCGGAGTCAGCCAAGAGACCCAGTACTTC.